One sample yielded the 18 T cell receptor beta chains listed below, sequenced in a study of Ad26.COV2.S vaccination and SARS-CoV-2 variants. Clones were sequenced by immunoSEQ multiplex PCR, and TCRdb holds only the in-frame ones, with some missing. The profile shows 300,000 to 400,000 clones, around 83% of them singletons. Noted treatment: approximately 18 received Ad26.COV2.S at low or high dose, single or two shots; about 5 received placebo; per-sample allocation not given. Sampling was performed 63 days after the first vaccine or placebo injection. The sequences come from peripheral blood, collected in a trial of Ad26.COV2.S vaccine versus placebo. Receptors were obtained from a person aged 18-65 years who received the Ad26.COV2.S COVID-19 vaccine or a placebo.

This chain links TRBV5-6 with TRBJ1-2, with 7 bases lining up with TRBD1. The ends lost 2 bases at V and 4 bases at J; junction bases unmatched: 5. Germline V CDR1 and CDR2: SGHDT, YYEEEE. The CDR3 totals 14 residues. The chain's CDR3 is CASSFGQEVYGYTF. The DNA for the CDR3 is TGTGCCAGCAGCTTCGGACAGGAAGTCTATGGCTACACCTTC.

The CDR3, as DNA: TGCGCCAGCAGCCAAGAGGGACAGGCAAGGCAGTACTTC. This codes for CASSQEGQARQYF. The chain links TRBV4-3 to TRBJ2-7, with 8 bases identical to TRBD1. Germline CDR1 is LGHNA and CDR2 is YSLEER. CDR3 size: 13 residues. Losses at the gene ends were 0 bases for V and 9 bases for J; bases not matched to a gene: 4.

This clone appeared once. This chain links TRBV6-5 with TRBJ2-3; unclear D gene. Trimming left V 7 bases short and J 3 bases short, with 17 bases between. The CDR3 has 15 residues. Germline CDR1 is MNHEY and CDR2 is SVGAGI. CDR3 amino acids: CASKPRRGFTDTQYF. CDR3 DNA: TGTGCCAGCAAGCCTAGAAGAGGTTTTACAGATACGCAGTATTTT.

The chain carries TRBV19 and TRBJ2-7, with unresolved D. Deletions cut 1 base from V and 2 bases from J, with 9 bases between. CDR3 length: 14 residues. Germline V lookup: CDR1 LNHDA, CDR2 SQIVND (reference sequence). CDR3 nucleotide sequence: TGTGCCAGTAGTATAGGTGGGATTGCCTACGAGCAGTACTTC. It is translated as CASSIGGIAYEQYF.

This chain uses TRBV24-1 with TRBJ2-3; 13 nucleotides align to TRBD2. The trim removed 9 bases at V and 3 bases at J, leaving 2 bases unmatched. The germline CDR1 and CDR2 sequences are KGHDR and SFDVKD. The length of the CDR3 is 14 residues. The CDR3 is CATRTSGSTDTQYF. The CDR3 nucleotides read TGTGCCACCCGGACTAGCGGGAGTACAGATACGCAGTATTTT.

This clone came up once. The CDR3 sequence: CASSQDLGWTSGLIAKNIQYF. The CDR3 region has the DNA TGTGCCAGCAGCCAAGATTTAGGTTGGACTAGCGGTCTTATAGCCAAAAACATTCAGTACTTC. The chain recombines TRBV3-1 (or the pseudogene TRBV3-2) with TRBJ2-4; 10 nucleotides line up with TRBD2. The germline CDR1 and CDR2 sequences are LGHDT and YNNKEL (reference sequence). J gave up 0 bases and V 0 bases, and 14 bases lay outside the gene matches. The CDR3 sequence is 21 residues long.

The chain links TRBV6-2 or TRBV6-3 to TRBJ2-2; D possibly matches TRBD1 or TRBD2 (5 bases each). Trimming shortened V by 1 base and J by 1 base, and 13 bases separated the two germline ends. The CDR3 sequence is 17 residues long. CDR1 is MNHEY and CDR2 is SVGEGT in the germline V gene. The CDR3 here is CASSYYGDGMNTGELFF. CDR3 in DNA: TGTGCCAGCAGTTACTATGGGGACGGGATGAACACCGGGGAGCTGTTTTTT.

CDR3 in DNA: TGTGCCAGCAGCCCCCTCCTAGCGGGGGGGATCTACGAGCAGTACTTC. This translates into CASSPLLAGGIYEQYF. The chain joins TRBV7-8 to TRBJ2-7; TRBD2 aligns across 12 bases. Trimming took 5 bases from V and 3 from J; bases not matched to a gene: 8. CDR1 is SGHVS and CDR2 is FQNEAQ in the germline V gene. The CDR3 contains 16 residues.

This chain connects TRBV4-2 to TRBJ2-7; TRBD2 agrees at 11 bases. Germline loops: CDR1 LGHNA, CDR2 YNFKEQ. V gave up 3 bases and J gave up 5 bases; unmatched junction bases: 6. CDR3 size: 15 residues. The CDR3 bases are TGTGCCAGCAGCCACTCTAGCGGGAGGTCGAACGAGCAGTACTTC. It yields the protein CASSHSSGRSNEQYF.

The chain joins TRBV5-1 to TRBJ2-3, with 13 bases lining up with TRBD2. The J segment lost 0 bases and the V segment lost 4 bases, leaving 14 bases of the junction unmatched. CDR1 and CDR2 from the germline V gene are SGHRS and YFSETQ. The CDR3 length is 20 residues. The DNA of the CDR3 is TGCGCCAGCAGCCCCCGGACTAGCGGGAGTGGTTTCCCCAGCACAGATACGCAGTATTTT. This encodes CASSPRTSGSGFPSTDTQYF.

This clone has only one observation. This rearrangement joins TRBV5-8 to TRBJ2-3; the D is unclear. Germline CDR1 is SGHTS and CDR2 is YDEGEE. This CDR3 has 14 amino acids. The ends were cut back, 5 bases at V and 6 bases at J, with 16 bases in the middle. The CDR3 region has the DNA TGTGCCAGCAGTCTAGGGTCCCTTAGGGATACGCAGTATTTT. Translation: CASSLGSLRDTQYF.

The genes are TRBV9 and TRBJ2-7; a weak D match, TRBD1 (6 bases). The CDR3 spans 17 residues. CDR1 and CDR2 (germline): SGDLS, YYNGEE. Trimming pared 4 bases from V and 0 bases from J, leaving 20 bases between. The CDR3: CASSPYPMGAGSYEQYF. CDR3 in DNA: TGTGCCAGCAGCCCCTATCCCATGGGGGCAGGCTCCTACGAGCAGTACTTC. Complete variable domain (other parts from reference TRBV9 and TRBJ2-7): DSGVTQTPKHLITATGQRVTLRCSPRSGDLSVYWYQQSLDQGLQFLIQYYNGEERAKGNILERFSAQQFPDLHSELNLSSLELGDSALYFCASSPYPMGAGSYEQYFGPGTRLTVT.

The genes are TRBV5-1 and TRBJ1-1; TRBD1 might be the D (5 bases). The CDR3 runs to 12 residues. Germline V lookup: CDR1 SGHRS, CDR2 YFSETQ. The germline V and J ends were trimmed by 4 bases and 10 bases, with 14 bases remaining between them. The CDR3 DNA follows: TGCGCCAGCAGCATAGGGACGGAGGCAGCTTTCTTT. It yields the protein CASSIGTEAAFF.

In nucleotides, the CDR3 is TGTGCCTGGAGTAGTTGGGAGGGGCAGTACTTC. This encodes CAWSSWEGQYF. The rearrangement links TRBV30 to TRBJ2-7, with TRBD2 identical over 7 bases. After removal of 2 bases from V and 9 bases from J, the junction contained 4 bases not matched to a gene. CDR1 GTSNPN and CDR2 SVGIG come from the germline V gene (reference sequence). The CDR3 covers 11 residues.

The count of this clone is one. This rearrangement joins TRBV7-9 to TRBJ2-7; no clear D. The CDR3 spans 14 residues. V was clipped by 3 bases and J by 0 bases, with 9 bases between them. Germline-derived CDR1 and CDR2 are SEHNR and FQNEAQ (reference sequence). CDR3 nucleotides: TGTGCCAGCAGCTTCAACAGCCACTCCTACGAGCAGTACTTC. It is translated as CASSFNSHSYEQYF. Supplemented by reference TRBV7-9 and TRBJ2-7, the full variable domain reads DTGVSQNPRHKITKRGQNVTFRCDPISEHNRLYWYRQTLGQGPEFLTYFQNEAQLEKSRLLSDRFSAERPKGSFSTLEIQRTEQGDSAMYLCASSFNSHSYEQYFGPGTRLTVT.

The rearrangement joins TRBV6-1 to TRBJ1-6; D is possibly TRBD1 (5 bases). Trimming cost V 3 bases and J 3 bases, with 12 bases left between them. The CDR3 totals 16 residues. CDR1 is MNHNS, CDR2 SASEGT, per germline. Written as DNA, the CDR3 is TGTGCCAGCAGTGAGGGAGGGGTAGGCTATAATTCACCCCTCCACTTT. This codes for CASSEGGVGYNSPLHF.

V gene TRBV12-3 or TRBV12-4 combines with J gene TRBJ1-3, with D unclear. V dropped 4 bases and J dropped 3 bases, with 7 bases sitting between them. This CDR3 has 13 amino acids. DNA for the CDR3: TGTGCCAGCAGTTCCGGGAATGGAAACACCATATATTTT. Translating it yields CASSSGNGNTIYF.

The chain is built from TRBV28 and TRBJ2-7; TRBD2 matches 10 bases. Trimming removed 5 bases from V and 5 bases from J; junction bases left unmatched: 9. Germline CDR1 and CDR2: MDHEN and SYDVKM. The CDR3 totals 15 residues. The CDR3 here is CASSLILAGDDEQYF. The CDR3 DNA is TGTGCCAGCAGTCTCATTCTAGCGGGAGACGACGAGCAGTACTTC.